Described below is a single T cell receptor (beta chain) sequence and its context. What it recognizes is unknown. These data originate in a study of CD8 T cells in ankylosing spondylitis. This CDR3 has 14 residues. Unmatched junction bases numbered 7, after V lost 5 bases and J lost 3 bases. The V gene's germline CDR1 is DFQATT and CDR2 SNEGSKA (reference sequence). TCR beta libraries were made by quantitative 5'-RACE with molecular barcodes. TCRdb ran MiXCR on the 5' RACE reads and lists one entry per CDR3 protein. The data show more than 600,000 distinct CDR3 sequences, around 20% seen once. Study-level results: In peripheral blood, disease-linked CD8+ clones occurred at relatively low frequencies. Reactive arthritis synovial fluid and blood previously showed some of these motif variants. Typical of ankylosing spondylitis blood, it appeared, was a TCR beta motif of about eight highly homologous variants. There was reportedly significant enrichment of clones that were disease-linked in matched ankylosing spondylitis synovial fluid.

The chain couples TRBV20-1 to TRBJ2-1; TRBD2 agrees at 7 bases. Sequences were obtained from blood, either unsorted or a sorted T cell fraction (not recorded which). This sequence originates from a male donor with ankylosing spondylitis. CDR3 in DNA: TGCAGTGCTGGGGGGGTCAACTACTACAATGAGCAGTTCTTC. Translating gives CSAGGVNYYNEQFF.